These T cell receptor beta chains were read from a single sample in a study of blood T cell repertoires in COVID-19. Using immunoSEQ multiplex PCR, the repertoire was profiled, and TCRdb retains in-frame clones only, with some absent. The table has about 43,000 clones, about 91% seen once; the top ten hold 15% to 19%. Sequencing used peripheral blood. Receptors were obtained from a man between 60 and 75 years old with active COVID-19. The CDR3 runs from the conserved cysteine through the conserved F or W. A D gene is named only where the DNA matches it firmly. Clone size is shown for a subset of rows, as once, few, many or a class of expanded clone.

D | J | V | length | size | DNA | CDR3
- | TRBJ1-2 | TRBV28 | 13 | - | TGTGCCAGCAGTTTCCGGACACCGTATGGCTACACCTTC | CASSFRTPYGYTF
- | TRBJ2-2 | TRBV19 | 13 | - | TGTGCCAGTAATGAAGCAGGCACCGGGGAGCTGTTTTTT | CASNEAGTGELFF
- | TRBJ1-5 | TRBV9 | 14 | - | TGTGCCAGCAGCACAGGGACCGAGGAACAGCCCCAGCATTTT | CASSTGTEEQPQHF
TRBD2 | TRBJ2-1 | TRBV6-6 | 15 | - | TGTGCCAGCAGTTACCAAGGCGGGGGGTACAATGAGCAGTTCTTC | CASSYQGGGYNEQFF
- | TRBJ2-1 | TRBV18 | 12 | - | TGTGCCAGCTCACTAGACTTGAATGAGCAGTTCTTC | CASSLDLNEQFF
TRBD1 | TRBJ1-1 | TRBV19 | 16 | - | TGTGCCAGTAGCAGCGAACGACAGGGGGCCGACACTGAAGCTTTCTTT | CASSSERQGADTEAFF
- | TRBJ1-1 | TRBV5-1 | 14 | - | TGCGCCAGCAGCTTGGCCAGTGGGGGGACTGAAGCTTTCTTT | CASSLASGGTEAFF
- | TRBJ2-1 | TRBV27 | 15 | - | TGTGCCAGCAGTTTATCCCAGGTTACGGGGAGTGAGCAGTTCTTC | CASSLSQVTGSEQFF
- | TRBJ2-7 | TRBV4-1 | 14 | - | TGCGCCAGCAGCCAGGGAGCCGGCTCCTACGAGCAGTACTTC | CASSQGAGSYEQYF
- | TRBJ1-5 | TRBV24-1 | 14 | - | TGTGCCACCCCTCAGGGGTACGGCAATCAGCCCCAGCATTTT | CATPQGYGNQPQHF
- | TRBJ1-1 | TRBV6-5 | 13 | - | TGTGCCAGCAGTTATTTGAGCGGGGATGAAGCTTTCTTT | CASSYLSGDEAFF
- | TRBJ2-7 | TRBV6-1 | 14 | few | TGTGCCAGCAGTGAACTCGGGGGAGCCTACGAGCAGTACTTC | CASSELGGAYEQYF
TRBD1 | TRBJ2-7 | TRBV27 | 13 | - | TGTGCCAGCAGTTTGACAGGGGGGTACGAGCAGTACTTC | CASSLTGGYEQYF
- | TRBJ2-1 | TRBV3-1/TRBV3-2 | 15 | - | TGTGCCAGCAGCCCCGGCGCGGGGACCTACAATGAGCAGTTCTTC | CASSPGAGTYNEQFF
- | TRBJ2-2 | TRBV6-4 | 14 | - | TGTGCCAGCAGCGAACAGGGTGTCGGCGGGGAGCTGTTTTTT | CASSEQGVGGELFF
TRBD2 | TRBJ2-3 | TRBV6-2/TRBV6-3 | 15 | - | TGTGCCAGCAGTCCAAGCGGGGGCCCGGTAGATACGCAGTATTTT | CASSPSGGPVDTQYF
TRBD2 | TRBJ2-1 | TRBV30 | 15 | once | TGTGCCTGGAGTTTAGCGGGAGGGAATATGAATGAGCAGTTCTTC | CAWSLAGGNMNEQFF
- | TRBJ2-6 | TRBV21-1 | 18 | once | TGTGCCAGCAGCAAAGCAGGACAGGGCCACTCTGGGGCCAACGTCCTGACTTTC | CASSKAGQGHSGANVLTF
TRBD1 | TRBJ1-1 | TRBV7-8 | 16 | - | TGTGCCAGCAGCTTCGCTACCCTGGGACAGAGAACTGAAGCTTTCTTT | CASSFATLGQRTEAFF
TRBD1 | TRBJ1-5 | TRBV10-3 | 13 | - | TGTGCCATCCGGGACAGGGTAGATCAGCCCCAGCATTTT | CAIRDRVDQPQHF
TRBD2 | TRBJ2-7 | TRBV7-8 | 16 | once | TGTGCCAGCAGCTTAGCGCGGGGGACTAGCATCTACGAGCAGTACTTC | CASSLARGTSIYEQYF
TRBD2 | TRBJ2-3 | TRBV28 | 14 | - | TGTGCCAGCAGTTTGAGCGGGAGGGCAGATACGCAGTATTTT | CASSLSGRADTQYF
TRBD2 | TRBJ2-3 | TRBV4-3 | 16 | - | TGCGCCAGCAGCCAAGTTAGCGGGGGCCACACAGATACGCAGTATTTT | CASSQVSGGHTDTQYF
- | TRBJ2-1 | TRBV7-3 | 14 | - | TGTGCCAGCGGCGGGTCGAGCTCCTACAATGAGCAGTTCTTC | CASGGSSSYNEQFF
TRBD1 | TRBJ2-5 | TRBV19 | 16 | - | TGTGCCAGTAGTAGCCGCCGGACAGGGGGCCTTGAGACCCAGTACTTC | CASSSRRTGGLETQYF
TRBD1 | TRBJ2-2 | TRBV5-1 | 16 | - | TGCGCCAGCAGCGCGGGACAGGGGGGTTATACCGGGGAGCTGTTTTTT | CASSAGQGGYTGELFF
- | TRBJ2-1 | TRBV7-8 | 13 | once | TGTGCCAGCAGCTTAGCCCGGTACAATGAGCAGTTCTTC | CASSLARYNEQFF
- | TRBJ1-1 | TRBV5-1 | 13 | - | TGCGCCAGCAAGGACAGTATGAACACTGAAGCTTTCTTT | CASKDSMNTEAFF
- | TRBJ1-1 | TRBV7-9 | 14 | once | TGTGCCAGCAGCGACCGGACTGCGAACACTGAAGCTTTCTTT | CASSDRTANTEAFF
TRBD2 | TRBJ2-1 | TRBV5-1 | 17 | - | TGCGCCAGCAGCTTGGCTCTAGCGGATTCTTCCTACAATGAGCAGTTCTTC | CASSLALADSSYNEQFF
- | TRBJ1-5 | TRBV30 | 13 | - | TGTGCCTCAGATATGGGGGCCGATCAGCCCCAGCATTTT | CASDMGADQPQHF
- | TRBJ2-5 | TRBV9 | 13 | - | TGTGCCAGCAGCCCAGGGTATCGGGAGACCCAGTACTTC | CASSPGYRETQYF
- | TRBJ2-1 | TRBV7-8 | 17 | - | TGTGCCAGCAGCTCTCGACTGTTAGCGGAGGGGCACAATGAGCAGTTCTTC | CASSSRLLAEGHNEQFF
TRBD1 | TRBJ2-2 | TRBV7-6 | 15 | - | TGTGCCAGCAGCTGGGGACAGGGGGACACCGGGGAGCTGTTTTTT | CASSWGQGDTGELFF
TRBD1 | TRBJ1-4 | TRBV3-1/TRBV3-2 | 20 | - | TGTGCCAGCAGCCAAGATTTAATTGGGACAGGAGTTTATCTGGGTGAAAAACTGTTTTTT | CASSQDLIGTGVYLGEKLFF
- | TRBJ2-5 | TRBV7-9 | 12 | few | TGTGCCAGCAGCCGATACAAAGAGACCCAGTACTTC | CASSRYKETQYF
- | TRBJ2-5 | TRBV6-5 | 13 | - | TGTGCCAGTGCGGGACCCCGCCAAGAGACCCAGTACTTC | CASAGPRQETQYF
TRBD2 | TRBJ2-2 | TRBV4-3 | 15 | - | TGCGCCAGCAAGGGACTAGCGGGGAACACCGGGGAGCTGTTTTTT | CASKGLAGNTGELFF
- | TRBJ2-5 | TRBV6-6 | 13 | - | TGTGCCAGCAGTTACGCTCGGGGGGAGACCCAGTACTTC | CASSYARGETQYF
- | TRBJ2-2 | TRBV5-6 | 14 | - | TGTGCCAGCAGTATCGGACTATACACCGGGGAGCTGTTTTTT | CASSIGLYTGELFF
- | TRBJ2-7 | TRBV6-1 | 13 | - | TGTGCCAGCAGTGAGCAGGGGACCTACGAGCAGTACTTC | CASSEQGTYEQYF
- | TRBJ2-3 | TRBV19 | 15 | - | TGTGCCAGTAGTGATAGCGGATCTAGCACAGATACGCAGTATTTT | CASSDSGSSTDTQYF
TRBD2 | TRBJ2-2 | TRBV7-3 | 13 | - | TGTGCCAGCAGCGGACGGACTAGCGGGGAGCTGTTTTTT | CASSGRTSGELFF
TRBD1 | TRBJ2-3 | TRBV7-3 | 18 | - | TGTGCCAGCAGCACCTCAGGGACAGGGGGCCTTAGCACAGATACGCAGTATTTT | CASSTSGTGGLSTDTQYF
TRBD2 | TRBJ2-7 | TRBV6-5 | 14 | few | TGTGCCAGCAGTAAAAGCGGGGTCTCCTACGAGCAGTACTTC | CASSKSGVSYEQYF
TRBD2 | TRBJ2-2 | TRBV7-8 | 16 | - | TGTGCCAGCAGCTTAGGTCGACTAGCGGGGGCGGGGGAGCTGTTTTTT | CASSLGRLAGAGELFF
TRBD1 | TRBJ2-7 | TRBV10-3 | 17 | - | TGTGCCATCAGTGAGGATCAGGGACAGAGGGTTCACTACGAGCAGTACTTC | CAISEDQGQRVHYEQYF
- | TRBJ2-3 | TRBV19 | 11 | - | TGTGCCACATCAATCGGAGATACGCAGTATTTT | CATSIGDTQYF